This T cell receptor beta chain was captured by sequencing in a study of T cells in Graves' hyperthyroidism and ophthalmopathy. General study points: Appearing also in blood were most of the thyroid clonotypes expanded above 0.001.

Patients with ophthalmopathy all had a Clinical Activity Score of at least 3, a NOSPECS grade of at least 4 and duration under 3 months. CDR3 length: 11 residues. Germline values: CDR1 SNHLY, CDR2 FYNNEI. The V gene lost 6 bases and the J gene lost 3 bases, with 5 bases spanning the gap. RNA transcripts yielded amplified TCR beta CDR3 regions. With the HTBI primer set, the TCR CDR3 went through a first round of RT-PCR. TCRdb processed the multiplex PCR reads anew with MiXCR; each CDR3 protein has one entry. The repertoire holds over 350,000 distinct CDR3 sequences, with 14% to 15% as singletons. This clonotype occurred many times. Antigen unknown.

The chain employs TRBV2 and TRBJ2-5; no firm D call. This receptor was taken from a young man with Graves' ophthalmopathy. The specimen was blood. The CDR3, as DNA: TGTGCCAGCAGCGCTGAAGAGACCCAGTACTTC. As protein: CASSAEETQYF.